Reported below is one T cell receptor beta chain. Its specificity is not known. The entry originates in a study of cytomegalovirus exposure and HLA in healthy donors. 60 Vbeta and 13 Jbeta primers were used in PCR. The method was immunoSEQ multiplex PCR; TCRdb's version includes in-frame clones alone and lacks a portion of them. This sample has 85,000 to 130,000 clones, with approximately 71% found just once. CDR1 and CDR2 from the germline V gene are MNHEY and SVGAGI. The V gene end was trimmed by 8 bases and the J gene end by 6 bases; junction bases not matched to a gene: 13. The CDR3 runs to 15 residues. Study-wide results and limits: As confirmed in vitro, a few CMV-associated chains were specific for CMV antigens. TCR beta chains numbering about 160 were designated cytomegalovirus-associated.

The receptor's source is a man aged 40-50 years in good health and CMV-seronegative. Sequenced sample: PBMCs. The chain uses TRBV6-5 and TRBJ1-1; TRBD1 agrees at 9 bases. CDR3 in DNA: TGTGCCAGCCAAACTACAGGGACAGGGAAACCTGAAGCTTTCTTT. Residues: CASQTTGTGKPEAFF.